This T cell receptor beta chain comes out of a study of graft-versus-host responses after intestinal transplantation. General study findings and limits: Association was observed between peak circulating GvH clone levels and early post-transplant HvG declines. GvH clones appeared in recipient marrow, some first in ileum or blood.

As concerns this clone: Its antigen is unknown.

The table came from immunoSEQ multiplex PCR; TCRdb's copy has only in-frame clones and leaves some out. The sample has about 93,000 clones, over 80% seen once; the top ten hold less than 0.6%. The sequences come from unstimulated CD8+ T cells sorted from spleen or lymph node cells, collected before intestinal transplant. The sequence derives from a human donor who received an intestinal transplant.

The DNA of the CDR3 is TGCGCCAGCAGCCCCCGCGGCACGGGGACTAACAATGAGCAGTTCTTC. It codes for CASSPRGTGTNNEQFF. J is TRBJ2-1 and V is TRBV4-3, with 7 bases that match TRBD2. Germline trimming cut 4 bases from V and 5 bases from J; bases unmatched to any gene: 11. The length of the CDR3 is 16 residues. Germline assignment: CDR1 LGHNA and CDR2 YSLEER.